The following is a T cell receptor (beta chain) sequence with its context. The sample belongs to a study of PD-1 and CTLA-4 blockade in melanoma. The ends were cut back, 5 bases at V and 8 bases at J, with 7 bases in the middle. The CDR3 is 11 amino acids. From germline, CDR1 is MNHEY and CDR2 SVGAGI. Some clones are missing from TCRdb's copy, which holds only in-frame ones; the method was immunoSEQ multiplex PCR. The table records over 25,000 clones, 85% to 90% of them present only once. The chain is built from TRBV6-5 and TRBJ2-1; the D gene is possibly TRBD1 (5 bases). Sequencing used CD8+ T cells from peripheral blood, obtained before anti-PD-1 treatment. The source of this sequence is a human donor with melanoma. CDR3 nucleotide sequence: TGTGCCAGCAGTAAGGGGCATGAGCAGTTCTTC. Translated: CASSKGHEQFF.